The 2 T cell receptor beta chains in this list originate from one sample, sequenced in a study of T cells after yellow fever vaccination. TCRdb independently ran MiXCR on the 5' RACE reads; one entry per CDR3 protein. The data contain roughly 32,000 distinct CDR3 sequences, 4.4% of them seen just once; the ten biggest clones take up 45% to 50%. Sequencing was performed on CD8+ T cells sorted from PBMCs, taken 5 days after the yellow fever booster vaccination. These receptors all come from a man aged 25 to 40 who received the YFV17D yellow fever vaccine.

This clonotype was seen many times. This chain links TRBV5-1 with TRBJ2-3; the D gene is possibly TRBD2 (7 bases). The germline V and J ends were trimmed by 3 bases and 5 bases, with 19 bases remaining between them. The length of the CDR3 is 16 residues. CDR1 is SGHRS and CDR2 is YFSETQ in the germline V gene. The CDR3 DNA follows: TGCGCCAGCAGCTCCCCGGGACACGGGGGGCGAGATACGCAGTATTTT. Amino acid sequence: CASSSPGHGGRDTQYF.

The table lists this clonotype with many counts. V gene TRBV27 combines with J gene TRBJ1-5; no definite D call. Germline V gene lookup returns CDR1 MNHEY and CDR2 SMNVEV (reference sequence). The V end was cut by 0 bases, the J end by 0 bases, with 6 bases between. This CDR3 contains 15 residues. For the CDR3, the DNA is TGTGCCAGCAGTTTATCCCCCGTTAGCAATCAGCCCCAGCATTTT. Its translation: CASSLSPVSNQPQHF.